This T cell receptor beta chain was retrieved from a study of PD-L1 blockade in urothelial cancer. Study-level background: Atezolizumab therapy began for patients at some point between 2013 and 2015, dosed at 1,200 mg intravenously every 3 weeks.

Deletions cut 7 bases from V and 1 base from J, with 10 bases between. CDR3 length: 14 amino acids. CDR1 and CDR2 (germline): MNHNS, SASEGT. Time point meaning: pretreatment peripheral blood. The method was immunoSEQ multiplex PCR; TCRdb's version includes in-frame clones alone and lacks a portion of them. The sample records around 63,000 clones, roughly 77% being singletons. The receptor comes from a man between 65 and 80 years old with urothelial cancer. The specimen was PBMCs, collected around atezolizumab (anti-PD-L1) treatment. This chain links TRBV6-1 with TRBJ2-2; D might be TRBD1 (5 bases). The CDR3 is CASTTGLNTGELFF. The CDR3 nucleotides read TGTGCCAGCACCACAGGATTGAACACCGGGGAGCTGTTTTTT.